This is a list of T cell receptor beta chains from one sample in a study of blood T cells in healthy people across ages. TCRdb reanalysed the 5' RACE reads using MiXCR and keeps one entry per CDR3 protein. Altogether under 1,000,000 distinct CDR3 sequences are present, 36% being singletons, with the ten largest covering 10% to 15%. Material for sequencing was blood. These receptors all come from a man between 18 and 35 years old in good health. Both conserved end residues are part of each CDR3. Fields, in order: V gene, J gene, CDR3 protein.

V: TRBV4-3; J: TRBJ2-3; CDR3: CASSQARPSTDTQYF
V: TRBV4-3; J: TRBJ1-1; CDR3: CASSLQLDRGVTEAFF
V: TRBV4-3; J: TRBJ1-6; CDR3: CASSQERGLNSPLHF
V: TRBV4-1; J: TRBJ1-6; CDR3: CASSQDPASSYNSPLHF
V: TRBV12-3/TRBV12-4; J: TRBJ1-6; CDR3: CASSFAGTGSPLHF
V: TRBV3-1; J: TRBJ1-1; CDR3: CASTQDRGVCANTEAFF
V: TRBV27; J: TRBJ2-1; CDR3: CASSGTSGGMSSYNEQFF
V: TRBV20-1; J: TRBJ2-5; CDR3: CSALRRDGSPRGPQYF
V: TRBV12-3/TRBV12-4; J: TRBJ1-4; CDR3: CASSRTGSGEKLFF
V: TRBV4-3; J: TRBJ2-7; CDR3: CASSPTPGLDFYEQYF
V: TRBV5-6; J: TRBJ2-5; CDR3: CASSSFRGAAQYF
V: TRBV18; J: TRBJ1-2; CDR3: CASSPWIYRGYGYTF
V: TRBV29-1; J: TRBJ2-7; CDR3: CSVVWGTYEQYF
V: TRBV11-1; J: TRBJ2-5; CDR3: CASSFTRGNQETQYF
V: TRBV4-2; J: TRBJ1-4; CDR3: CASSQDPWTVSEKLFF
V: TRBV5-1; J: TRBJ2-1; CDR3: CASSTTPSSYNEQFF
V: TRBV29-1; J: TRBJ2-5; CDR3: CSVKGRQKETQYF
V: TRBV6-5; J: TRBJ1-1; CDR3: CASSSGGAIRSTEAFF
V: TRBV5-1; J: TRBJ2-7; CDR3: CASSQLTRDPASGEQYF
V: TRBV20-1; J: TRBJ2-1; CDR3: CSATRRDSDNVEQFF
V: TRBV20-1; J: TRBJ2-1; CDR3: CSARDRAYNEQFF
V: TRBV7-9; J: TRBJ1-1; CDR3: CASSPGLVERENTEAFF
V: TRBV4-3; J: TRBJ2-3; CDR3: CASSQVRGSDTQYF
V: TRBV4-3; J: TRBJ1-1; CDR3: CASSPSPGGENTEAFF
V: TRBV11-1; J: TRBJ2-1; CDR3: CASSPTLAASYNEQFF
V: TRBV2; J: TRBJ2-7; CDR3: CASTSREKYEQYF
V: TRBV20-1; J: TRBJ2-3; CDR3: CSARGARGSTDTQYF
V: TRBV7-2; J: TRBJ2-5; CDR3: CASSPGTSGGLRPQETQYF